These 3 T cell receptor beta chains were all obtained from the same sample, sequenced in a study of T cell changes during pregnancy in multiple sclerosis. Sequencing was performed with immunoSEQ multiplex PCR; in TCRdb, only in-frame clones are kept and a portion is missing. The table lists about 70,000 clones, approximately 91% of them singletons. Specimen: peripheral blood, collected in the first trimester of pregnancy. These receptors originate from a female donor with multiple sclerosis, enrolled in a pregnancy study.

The chain joins TRBV5-1 to TRBJ2-7, with D perhaps TRBD1 (6 bases). CDR1 is SGHRS, CDR2 YFSETQ, per germline. V lost 0 bases to trimming and J lost 4 bases, with 20 bases between them. The CDR3 is 17 residues long. The CDR3 bases are TGCGCCAGCAGCTTGGGTCTCTTAGGAGGACAGTATTACGAGCAGTACTTC. It encodes CASSLGLLGGQYYEQYF.

This rearrangement joins TRBV6-1 to TRBJ1-1; unclear D gene. Germline V lookup: CDR1 MNHNS, CDR2 SASEGT. V was cut by 7 bases and J by 4 bases, with 13 bases left in between. CDR3 length: 13 amino acids. The CDR3 is CASMRVRSTEAFF. CDR3 nucleotide sequence: TGTGCCAGCATGAGGGTCCGATCCACTGAAGCTTTCTTT.

The V and J genes are TRBV7-2 and TRBJ2-5; tentatively, D is TRBD1 (5 bases). This CDR3 is 11 amino acids long. The germline CDR1 and CDR2 sequences are SGHTA and FQGNSA. V lost 8 bases and J 3 bases, leaving 7 bases between the germline ends. The CDR3 loop is CASGAKETQYF. CDR3 sequence (DNA): TGTGCCAGCGGGGCAAAAGAGACCCAGTACTTC.